Following are 30 T cell receptor beta chains from one sample sequenced in a study of human T cells and chemical hapten exposure. TCRdb independently ran MiXCR on the RACE reads; one entry per CDR3 protein. The sample has roughly 200,000 distinct CDR3 sequences, under 25% seen once; the top ten hold 2% to 2.5%. Time point noted: patch test 3, about 24 weeks after DPC sensitization. This sample's treatment: therapeutic diphenylcyclopropenone sensitization with weekly scalp DPC. The input for sequencing was whole blood, taken in connection with sensitization to the hapten diphenylcyclopropenone (DPC). All receptors derive from a woman in her thirties or forties with alopecia areata. Some clones in this sample may be carry-over from other donors' samples.

This chain joins TRBV29-1 and TRBJ1-6; no clear D. V lost 5 bases, J lost 4 bases, and 6 bases lay in between. The CDR3 runs to 12 residues. In germline, CDR1 is SQVTM, CDR2 ANQGSEA. In DNA, the CDR3 is TGCAGCGTTTCGGATTATAATTCACCCCTCCACTTT. It encodes CSVSDYNSPLHF.

The CDR3 here is CASSGRQVSYEQYF. CDR3 coding DNA: TGTGCCAGCAGCGGTCGACAGGTCTCCTACGAGCAGTACTTC. The J gene is TRBJ2-7, the V gene TRBV7-9, with a tentative D call TRBD1 (6 bases). The V and J ends lost 5 bases and 0 bases respectively, with 11 bases between them. CDR1 and CDR2 (germline): SEHNR, FQNEAQ (reference sequence). This CDR3 is built from 14 residues.

The gene calls are TRBV18 and TRBJ1-1, with 8 bases identical to TRBD1. V trimming: 6 bases; J trimming: 0 bases; junction bases outside the gene matches: 9. CDR3 size: 16 residues. Germline assignment: CDR1 KGHSH and CDR2 LQKENI. CDR3 protein: CASSRQGQGMNTEAFF. Written as DNA, the CDR3 is TGTGCCAGCTCGCGACAGGGGCAGGGAATGAACACTGAAGCTTTCTTT.

This clonotype has more than one count but fewer than ten. One end of the junction is discordant with germline, which a read error may explain. The gene calls are TRBV7-7 and TRBJ2-7; D is perhaps TRBD2 (6 bases). Looked up from germline, CDR1 is SSHAT and CDR2 is FNYEAQ (reference sequence). The CDR3 is 14 amino acids. The CDR3 reads CASSPTGTLDEQYF. CDR3 sequence (DNA): TGTGCTAGCAGCCCTACCGGGACTCTCGACGAGCAGTACTTC.

The J gene is TRBJ2-7, the V gene TRBV3-1, with 7 positions matching TRBD1. Trimming took 4 bases from V and 2 from J; bases not matched to a gene: 5. The CDR3 runs to 14 residues. Germline CDR1 LGHDT, CDR2 YNNKEL (reference sequence). The CDR3 nucleotides read TGTGCCAGCAGCCGACAGGGCCCAACCTACGAGCAGTACTTC. Translated, it gives CASSRQGPTYEQYF.

The chain carries TRBV29-1 and TRBJ1-6; no clear D. The CDR3 loop spans 14 amino acids. CDR1 and CDR2 from the germline V gene are SQVTM and ANQGSEA. V was shortened by 4 bases and J by 2 bases, with 9 bases between the two germline ends. CDR3 in amino acids: CSVGEGTYNSPLHF. The CDR3 DNA reads TGCAGCGTTGGCGAGGGTACCTATAATTCACCCCTCCACTTT.

In its sample, this clonotype was seen many times. The rearrangement links TRBV5-1 to TRBJ2-2; possibly TRBD1 for D (6 bases). This CDR3 spans 18 amino acids. Trimming stripped 0 bases from V and 0 bases from J, with 15 bases between. The germline gives CDR1 SGHRS, CDR2 YFSETQ. Written as DNA, the CDR3 is TGCGCCAGCAGCTTGGCGGGACACATTCTTACGAACACCGGGGAGCTGTTTTTT. Residues: CASSLAGHILTNTGELFF.

The chain couples TRBV6-5 to TRBJ2-7; D perhaps matches TRBD2 (5 bases). Germline values: CDR1 MNHEY, CDR2 SVGAGI. This CDR3 is 15 amino acids long. The germline V and J ends were trimmed by 4 bases and 7 bases, with 20 bases remaining between them. The CDR3 bases are TGTGCCAGCAGTTCGGATCTAACTAGAGTCGGGGAGCAGTACTTC. Translation: CASSSDLTRVGEQYF.

The chain has TRBV7-2 and TRBJ2-3; 13 positions match TRBD2. The germline V gene encodes CDR1 SGHTA and CDR2 FQGNSA. The CDR3 has 16 residues. V lost 3 bases and J lost 6; bases outside the gene matches: 6. CDR3 protein: CASSLGLAGPQDTQYF. CDR3 in DNA: TGTGCCAGCAGCTTGGGACTAGCGGGGCCTCAGGATACGCAGTATTTT.

This clonotype was detected ten times or more. The V and J genes are TRBV10-3 and TRBJ2-3; weak D call: TRBD2 (6 bases). The CDR3 is 15 residues long. Germline values: CDR1 ENHRY, CDR2 SYGVKD. Trimming took 6 bases from V and 1 from J, leaving 14 bases between them. The CDR3 sequence: CAISLRGSGTDTQYF. For the CDR3, the DNA is TGTGCCATCAGCCTCCGGGGGAGCGGCACAGATACGCAGTATTTT.

There are many counts of this clonotype. The rearrangement joins TRBV7-2 to TRBJ2-3, with D maybe TRBD1 (6 bases). Germline V CDR1 and CDR2: SGHTA, FQGNSA. The CDR3 is 14 amino acids. The V and J ends lost 0 bases and 4 bases respectively, with 8 bases between them. CDR3 nucleotide sequence: TGTGCCAGCAGCTTAGCCAGGGGCCCAGATACGCAGTATTTT. As protein: CASSLARGPDTQYF.

This clonotype was seen only a few times. This chain links TRBV11-2 with TRBJ2-1; D is possibly TRBD2 (5 bases). This CDR3 has 17 residues. The germline CDR1 and CDR2 sequences are SGHAT and FQNNGV. Trimming took 5 bases from V and 7 from J, leaving 24 bases between them. The CDR3 sequence: CASSPVRAQRQVNEQFF. CDR3 nucleotide sequence: TGTGCCAGCAGCCCGGTCCGGGCCCAGCGGCAGGTAAATGAGCAGTTCTTC.

This clonotype has more than one count but fewer than ten. The chain has TRBV29-1 and TRBJ2-4; 10 bases line up with TRBD2. The junction had 9 bases not matched to a gene; V was cut back by 6 bases and J by 7 bases. Germline V gene sequence: CDR1 SQVTM, CDR2 ANQGSEA. CDR3 length equals 14 residues. The CDR3 DNA is TGCAGCGTCGAGAAAGCGGGAGGGCCCAACATTCAGTACTTC. Amino acid sequence: CSVEKAGGPNIQYF.

This chain links TRBV5-1 with TRBJ2-2, with 10 bases fitting TRBD2. The length of the CDR3 is 17 residues. Germline assignment: CDR1 SGHRS and CDR2 YFSETQ. With 0 bases clipped from V and 6 bases from J, the junction kept 8 bases outside the gene matches. CDR3 coding DNA: TGCGCCAGCAGCTTGGCCGAGGCTAGCGGGAGTCCCGGGGAGCTGTTTTTT. It translates to CASSLAEASGSPGELFF.

This clonotype came up a few times. The chain's CDR3 is CASIGRRNEKLFF. The CDR3 DNA follows: TGTGCCAGCATAGGACGGAGAAATGAAAAACTGTTTTTT. This chain uses TRBV28 with TRBJ1-4; D not certain. CDR1 MDHEN and CDR2 SYDVKM come from the germline V gene. Between the trimmed V and J ends, which lost 7 bases and 5 bases, there was a span of 11 bases. The CDR3 sequence is 13 residues long.

Concerning this clonotype: A much larger clone differs from this one at a single base, so this may be a read error. V and J are TRBV2 and TRBJ2-6; D remains ambiguous. The CDR3 runs to 12 residues. V dropped 4 bases and J dropped 2 bases, with 0 bases sitting between them. Germline V lookup: CDR1 SNHLY, CDR2 FYNNEI. This CDR3 is CASSAGANVLTF. The CDR3 DNA reads TGTGCCAGCAGTGCTGGGGCCAACGTCCTGACTTTC.

In this sample, this clonotype turned up a few times. This chain uses TRBV5-1 with TRBJ2-1; unclear D gene. Trimming took 0 bases from V and 5 from J, leaving 9 bases between them. Germline V gene data show CDR1 as SGHRS and CDR2 as YFSETQ. CDR3 size: 14 residues. CDR3 nucleotides: TGCGCCAGCAGCTTGGGATCTCCCAACAATGAGCAGTTCTTC. It is translated as CASSLGSPNNEQFF. Combining the CDR3 with reference TRBV5-1 and TRBJ2-1 gives the whole variable domain KAGVTQTPRYLIKTRGQQVTLSCSPISGHRSVSWYQQTPGQGLQFLFEYFSETQRNKGNFPGRFSGRQFSNSRSEMNVSTLELGDSALYLCASSLGSPNNEQFFGPGTRLTVL.

The V and J genes are TRBV6-6 and TRBJ2-7; 8 bases line up with TRBD1. The J segment lost 5 bases and the V segment lost 4 bases, leaving 10 bases of the junction unmatched. The CDR3 contains 15 residues. CDR1 MNHNY and CDR2 SVGAGI come from the germline V gene (reference sequence). CDR3: CASSSYGQGWDEQYF. The CDR3 coding sequence is TGTGCCAGCAGTTCGTACGGACAGGGTTGGGACGAGCAGTACTTC.

This clonotype was counted many times. The V and J genes are TRBV20-1 and TRBJ2-1; TRBD2 agrees at 7 bases. Germline V gene lookup returns CDR1 DFQATT and CDR2 SNEGSKA (reference sequence). This CDR3 has 14 residues. The ends lost 2 bases at V and 9 bases at J; junction bases unmatched: 10. CDR3 region: CSARSEGGPGEQFF. DNA for the CDR3: TGCAGTGCTAGAAGTGAGGGAGGGCCTGGTGAGCAGTTCTTC.

This clonotype was observed a few times. The chain is built from TRBV7-4 and TRBJ2-1, with TRBD2 matching 8 bases. Per germline, CDR1 SGHVT and CDR2 SQSDAQ. This CDR3 region has 16 residues. Trimming took 2 bases from V and 5 from J; bases not matched to a gene: 8. The CDR3 region is CASSLRSGSLDNEQFF. CDR3 nucleotides: TGTGCCAGCAGCTTACGAAGCGGGAGTCTCGACAATGAGCAGTTCTTC.

CDR3 loop: CASSTALRHYGYTF. CDR3 coding DNA: TGTGCCAGCAGTACGGCTCTCAGGCACTATGGCTACACCTTC. The V and J genes are TRBV28 and TRBJ1-2; D is unresolved. The CDR3 length is 14 residues. Per germline, CDR1 MDHEN and CDR2 SYDVKM. V was cut by 5 bases and J by 3 bases, with 13 bases left in between.

This clonotype was counted between two and nine times. The chain couples TRBV5-6 to TRBJ2-7; 7 bases are shared with TRBD1. This CDR3 region has 13 residues. Per germline, CDR1 SGHDT and CDR2 YYEEEE. V lost 6 bases, J lost 4 bases, and 7 bases stayed unmatched. The CDR3 DNA reads as TGTGCCAGCACCATACAGGGGACGTACGAGCAGTACTTC. Amino acids: CASTIQGTYEQYF.

The CDR3 reads CASSSGTSGHGTQYF. The CDR3 region has the DNA TGCGCCAGCAGTTCCGGGACTAGCGGGCACGGTACGCAGTATTTT. The chain employs TRBV5-1 and TRBJ2-3, with 12 bases matching TRBD2. From germline, CDR1 is SGHRS and CDR2 YFSETQ. CDR3 length: 15 amino acids. V lost 5 bases and J lost 8; bases outside the gene matches: 9.

This clonotype was counted between two and nine times. The genes are TRBV20-1 and TRBJ2-3, with 11 bases identical to TRBD2. Per the germline V gene, CDR1 is DFQATT and CDR2 is SNEGSKA (reference sequence). J gave up 6 bases and V 5 bases, and 1 base lay outside the gene matches. This CDR3 spans 12 amino acids. The CDR3 sequence is CSALAGGDTQYF. The CDR3 bases are TGCAGTGCTCTAGCGGGAGGTGATACGCAGTATTTT.

The chain combines TRBV6-2 or TRBV6-3 with TRBJ2-2; the D is unclear. Germline loops: CDR1 MNHEY, CDR2 SVGEGT. This CDR3 spans 13 amino acids. Between the trimmed V and J ends, which lost 10 bases and 4 bases, there was a span of 13 bases. The CDR3 DNA reads as TGTGCCACTTACCGGGCCGCCACCGGGGAGCTGTTTTTT. Translating gives CATYRAATGELFF.

The chain uses TRBV5-1 and TRBJ1-2, with D maybe TRBD1 (5 bases). From germline, CDR1 is SGHRS and CDR2 YFSETQ. The CDR3 totals 13 residues. V lost 4 bases to trimming and J lost 3 bases, with 10 bases between them. The CDR3 DNA follows: TGCGCCAGCAGCGCCGACAGCTACTATGGCTACACCTTC. It is translated as CASSADSYYGYTF.

V and J are TRBV6-1 and TRBJ1-5; D gene uncertain. The CDR3 runs to 13 residues. CDR1 is MNHNS, CDR2 SASEGT, per germline. Trimming shortened V by 6 bases and J by 1 base, and 7 bases separated the two germline ends. CDR3 protein: CASSSRSNQPQHF. The CDR3 DNA is TGTGCCAGCAGCTCCAGGAGCAATCAGCCCCAGCATTTT.

The genes are TRBV7-6 and TRBJ2-2, with TRBD1 as a possible D gene (5 bases). The CDR3 covers 14 residues. V dropped 7 bases and J dropped 8 bases, with 17 bases sitting between them. CDR1 is SGHVS and CDR2 is FNYEAQ in the germline V gene. As DNA, the CDR3 is TGTGCCAGCACCCCCGGTGGGGCATCGGGGGAGCTGTTTTTT. This encodes CASTPGGASGELFF.

The sample holds a few counts of this clonotype. V is TRBV28 and J is TRBJ2-4, with unresolved D. The CDR3 is 13 amino acids. CDR1 and CDR2 from the germline V gene are MDHEN and SYDVKM. The germline V and J ends were trimmed by 6 bases and 6 bases, with 12 bases remaining between them. DNA for the CDR3: TGTGCCAGCAGGCCTTGGCAGGCAAACATTCAGTACTTC. Its translation: CASRPWQANIQYF.

This clonotype was seen more than once but under ten times. CDR3 loop: CASSYSGQGSQPQHF. The CDR3 bases are TGTGCCAGCAGTTACTCGGGACAGGGAAGTCAGCCCCAGCATTTT. The rearrangement uses TRBV6-5 and TRBJ1-5; 9 bases are shared with TRBD1. V lost 0 bases and J lost 6; bases outside the gene matches: 3. The length of the CDR3 is 15 residues. Germline assignment: CDR1 MNHEY and CDR2 SVGAGI.